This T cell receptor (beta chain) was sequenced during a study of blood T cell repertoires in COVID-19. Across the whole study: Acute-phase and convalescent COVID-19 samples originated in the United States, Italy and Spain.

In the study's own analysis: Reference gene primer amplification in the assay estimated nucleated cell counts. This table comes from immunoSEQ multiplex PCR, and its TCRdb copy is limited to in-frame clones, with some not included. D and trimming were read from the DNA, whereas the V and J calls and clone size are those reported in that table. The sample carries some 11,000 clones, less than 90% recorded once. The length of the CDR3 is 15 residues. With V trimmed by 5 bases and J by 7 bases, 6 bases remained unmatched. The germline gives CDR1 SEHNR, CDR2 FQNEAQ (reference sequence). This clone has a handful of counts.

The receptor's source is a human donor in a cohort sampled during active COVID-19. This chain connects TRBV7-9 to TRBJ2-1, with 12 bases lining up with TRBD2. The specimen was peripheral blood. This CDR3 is CASSKLGLAGNEQFF. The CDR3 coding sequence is TGTGCCAGCAGCAAGTTGGGACTAGCGGGTAATGAGCAGTTCTTC.